The 21 T cell receptor beta chains given below trace back to one sample, sequenced in a study of blood T cell repertoires in COVID-19. Measured with immunoSEQ multiplex PCR; TCRdb has only the in-frame clones, and not every one. The profile shows approximately 270,000 clones, approximately 83% of them singletons. The sequenced sample was PBMCs or T cells enriched from blood (not recorded which). These receptors all stem from a woman between 25 and 40 years old who had recovered from COVID-19.

The V call is TRBV19, the J call TRBJ1-2, with D perhaps matching TRBD1 (6 bases). The germline gives CDR1 LNHDA, CDR2 SQIVND (reference sequence). V was shortened by 8 bases and J by 7 bases, with 14 bases between the two germline ends. CDR3 length equals 12 residues. DNA of the CDR3: TGTGCCAGTGGTTACAGGGATGGTGGCTACACCTTC. Amino acids: CASGYRDGGYTF.

The chain combines TRBV28 with TRBJ2-4, with D possibly TRBD1 on 6 matching bases. V gave up 5 bases and J gave up 0 bases, with 17 bases separating them. This CDR3 contains 17 residues. Germline CDR1 is MDHEN and CDR2 is SYDVKM. CDR3 amino acids: CASSPRWGPVAKNIQYF. Written as DNA, the CDR3 is TGTGCCAGCAGTCCCCGGTGGGGGCCGGTAGCCAAAAACATTCAGTACTTC.

This chain joins TRBV2 and TRBJ2-3, with 7 positions matching TRBD2. CDR1 is SNHLY, CDR2 FYNNEI, per germline. The CDR3 length is 15 residues. The J segment lost 3 bases and the V segment lost 6 bases, leaving 9 bases of the junction unmatched. CDR3 sequence reads: CASSLGGGRTDTQYF. The CDR3 nucleotides are TGTGCCAGCAGCCTGGGGGGGGGTCGAACAGATACGCAGTATTTT.

This clone was counted once. This chain links TRBV4-1 with TRBJ1-2; a possible D gene is TRBD1 (5 bases). Trimming took off 4 bases at V and 8 bases at J, with 17 bases between the two ends. Germline V lookup: CDR1 MGHRA, CDR2 YSYEKL. The CDR3 is made up of 14 amino acids. Here the CDR3 DNA reads TGCGCCAGCAGCCCGAAACCAGGGATTGGAGGCTACACCTTC. Translation gives CASSPKPGIGGYTF.

V usage is TRBV24-1 and J usage is TRBJ2-5; 10 bases match TRBD1. Germline CDR1 is KGHDR and CDR2 is SFDVKD. After removal of 0 bases from V and 4 bases from J, the junction contained 1 base not matched to a gene. This CDR3 is 15 amino acids long. CDR3: CATSDLGDRGETQYF. The CDR3 DNA sequence: TGTGCCACCAGTGATTTGGGGGACAGGGGAGAGACCCAGTACTTC.

The chain is built from TRBV6-5 and TRBJ1-1; perhaps TRBD1 as D (5 bases). Germline V gene lookup returns CDR1 MNHEY and CDR2 SVGAGI. The CDR3 has 11 amino acids. Trimming removed 4 bases at V and 13 bases at J, with 13 bases between. For the CDR3, the DNA is TGTGCCAGCAGTTGGGGCCTTGCTGTTTTCTTT. Translated: CASSWGLAVFF.

This clone showed up just once. The chain joins TRBV4-1 to TRBJ1-2; D is perhaps TRBD1 (6 bases). The V gene lost 2 bases and the J gene lost 8 bases, with 21 bases spanning the gap. CDR3 length: 16 residues. Looked up from germline, CDR1 is MGHRA and CDR2 is YSYEKL. The CDR3, as DNA: TGCGCCAGCAGCCAACTTGGACAGACGAACCGGTGGGGCTACACCTTC. This gives the protein CASSQLGQTNRWGYTF.

The chain joins TRBV11-2 to TRBJ1-6; 7 bases match TRBD1. The CDR3 is made up of 17 amino acids. Per germline, CDR1 SGHAT and CDR2 FQNNGV. V was clipped by 7 bases and J by 6 bases; unmatched bases: 15. CDR3 DNA sequence: TGTGCCAGCACCCTGGGGACGGGACAGCGAACTAATTCACCCCTCCACTTT. Encoded protein: CASTLGTGQRTNSPLHF.

The chain recombines TRBV2 with TRBJ1-5; D might be TRBD1 (5 bases). V shed 8 bases and J shed 4 bases, with 15 bases lying between them. The length of the CDR3 is 14 residues. Germline assignment: CDR1 SNHLY and CDR2 FYNNEI. In nucleotides, the CDR3 is TGTGCCAGCCGGGGAGGGGCCTGGAATCAGCCCCAGCATTTT. This codes for CASRGGAWNQPQHF.

CDR3 sequence: CASSYRQEGTDTQYF. Here the CDR3 DNA reads TGTGCCAGCAGTTATCGACAGGAAGGCACAGATACGCAGTATTTT. The chain has TRBV6-6 and TRBJ2-3; D might be TRBD1 (6 bases). Germline V gives CDR1 MNHNY, CDR2 SVGAGI (reference sequence). Trimming shortened V by 3 bases and J by 1 base, and 11 bases separated the two germline ends. CDR3 length: 15 amino acids.

The chain couples TRBV4-1 to TRBJ1-2; D is ambiguous. V was pared by 4 bases and J by 7 bases, with 19 bases between. The CDR3 totals 15 residues. Germline CDR1 reads MGHRA; CDR2 reads YSYEKL. CDR3 loop: CASSLQGRERGGYTF. DNA for the CDR3: TGCGCCAGCAGCCTACAAGGACGGGAAAGAGGTGGCTACACCTTC.

This clone was seen a single time. The chain links TRBV6-2 or TRBV6-3 to TRBJ2-3; 9 bases map to TRBD2. Germline V lookup: CDR1 MNHEY, CDR2 SVGEGT. CDR3 size: 18 residues. The ends lost 5 bases at V and 0 bases at J; junction bases unmatched: 12. The CDR3 DNA reads as TGTGCCAGCAGTCACACTAGGACTAGCGTATCGAGCACAGATACGCAGTATTTT. It encodes CASSHTRTSVSSTDTQYF.

The genes are TRBV20-1 and TRBJ1-5, with 7 bases fitting TRBD1. The CDR3 runs 14 residues. Germline V gene sequence: CDR1 DFQATT, CDR2 SNEGSKA (reference sequence). V was pared by 3 bases and J by 2 bases, with 4 bases of the junction left unmatched. CDR3 loop: CSASLDRGNQPQHF. In DNA form, the CDR3 reads TGCAGTGCTAGTCTCGACAGGGGCAATCAGCCCCAGCATTTT.

The chain is built from TRBV6-5 and TRBJ2-1, with TRBD2 matching over 7 bases. J gave up 4 bases and V 0 bases, and 6 bases lay outside the gene matches. Germline CDR1 and CDR2: MNHEY and SVGAGI. The CDR3 covers 16 residues. CDR3 loop: CASSYSRASGYNEQFF. CDR3 nucleotide sequence: TGTGCCAGCAGTTACTCTCGGGCTAGCGGATACAATGAGCAGTTCTTC.

For this clone: Other nucleotide sequences in the sample specify the same CDR3. This sequence joins TRBV19 and TRBJ2-7; possible D gene TRBD1, 5 bases. The CDR3 is made up of 12 amino acids. Germline CDR1 reads LNHDA; CDR2 reads SQIVND (reference sequence). V shed 4 bases and J shed 1 base, with 5 bases lying between them. The CDR3 here is CASSTGSYEQYF. The CDR3 coding sequence is TGTGCCAGTAGTACAGGGTCCTACGAGCAGTACTTC.

The V call is TRBV9, the J call TRBJ2-1; 7 bases fit TRBD2. V lost 2 bases to trimming and J lost 12 bases; unmatched junction nucleotides: 14. The CDR3 extends over 15 amino acids. Per the germline V gene, CDR1 is SGDLS and CDR2 is YYNGEE. The DNA of the CDR3 is TGTGCCAGCAGCGTCATCCACGGGGCGGGGGAAGCGCAGTTCTTC. As protein: CASSVIHGAGEAQFF.

The chain couples TRBV6-5 to TRBJ2-7, with TRBD1 matching over 10 bases. CDR3 length equals 15 residues. V trimming: 6 bases; J trimming: 1 base; junction bases outside the gene matches: 6. From germline, CDR1 is MNHEY and CDR2 SVGAGI. The CDR3 spells CASRPPGQGSYEQYF. The CDR3 coding sequence is TGTGCCAGCAGACCGCCGGGACAGGGGTCCTACGAGCAGTACTTC.

The J gene is TRBJ1-2, the V gene TRBV3-1 (or the pseudogene TRBV3-2); 7 bases align to TRBD1. Germline V gene sequence: CDR1 LGHDT, CDR2 YNNKEL (reference sequence). This CDR3 comprises 14 residues. V shed 4 bases, J shed 7 bases, and the junction held 9 bases outside the gene matches. The CDR3 reads CASSPGQVSGGYTF. As DNA, the CDR3 is TGTGCCAGCAGCCCAGGACAGGTTTCAGGTGGCTACACCTTC.

The sample holds one count of this clone. The chain couples TRBV27 to TRBJ2-7; D is perhaps TRBD1 (6 bases). The ends were cut back, 2 bases at V and 0 bases at J, with 17 bases in the middle. Germline V gives CDR1 MNHEY, CDR2 SMNVEV (reference sequence). This CDR3 is 17 amino acids long. CDR3 DNA: TGTGCCAGCAGTTTAAAACCCGGACAGCCTAGCTCCTACGAGCAGTACTTC. Its protein product is CASSLKPGQPSSYEQYF.

This chain joins TRBV2 and TRBJ2-3; 7 nucleotides agree with TRBD1. CDR3 length: 14 amino acids. CDR1 is SNHLY, CDR2 FYNNEI, per germline. V gave up 7 bases and J gave up 2 bases; unmatched junction bases: 6. The CDR3 reads CASNRDSPTDTQYF. DNA for the CDR3: TGTGCCAGCAATAGGGACAGCCCCACAGATACGCAGTATTTT.

The chain joins TRBV7-9 to TRBJ1-5; no firm D call. The germline CDR1 and CDR2 sequences are SEHNR and FQNEAQ (reference sequence). Between the trimmed V and J ends, which lost 5 bases and 4 bases, there was a span of 9 bases. The CDR3 is 13 amino acids. The CDR3 sequence is CASSRDSNQPQHF. CDR3 DNA sequence: TGTGCCAGCAGCCGAGACTCAAATCAGCCCCAGCATTTT. The full variable domain, with the rest looked up from reference TRBV7-9 and TRBJ1-5, is DTGVSQNPRHKITKRGQNVTFRCDPISEHNRLYWYRQTLGQGPEFLTYFQNEAQLEKSRLLSDRFSAERPKGSFSTLEIQRTEQGDSAMYLCASSRDSNQPQHFGDGTRLSIL.